The clone carrying this T cell receptor (beta chain) ranks as medium-sized (0.01 to 0.1%). Its antigen is not known. Germline CDR1 and CDR2: LGHNA and YSLEER. This CDR3 comprises 16 residues. V was clipped by 3 bases and J by 7 bases; unmatched bases: 3. The data stem from a study of metastatic and nonmetastatic thyroid tumors. Overall study context: Peripheral blood and tumor or nodule samples from malignant and benign thyroid patients were compared.

Study outcomes and limitations: In blood and tumor, TCR beta diversity was reportedly significantly higher in malignant thyroid tumors than in benign nodules.

Source study methods: Variation in CDR3 across clinicopathological groups served as the basis for constructing a distant-metastasis classifier in papillary thyroid cancer. TCRdb re-analyzed the PCR reads through MiXCR. What appears here as the V and J calls and clone size reflects TCRdb's work, not the paper's. The table has roughly 6,900 clones, roughly 27% seen once; the top ten hold around 15%. Patients underwent thyroid surgery, and none had received any treatment before it. The origin of this receptor is a male donor with papillary thyroid cancer or a benign thyroid nodule (not recorded which). Some clones in this sample may be carry-over from other donors' samples. Material: adjacent normal tissue. This chain joins TRBV4-3 and TRBJ2-1, with TRBD2 identical over 16 bases. CDR3 bases: TGCGCCAGCAGCCAGGGACTAGCGGGAGGGCAGAATGAGCAGTTCTTC. Its translation is CASSQGLAGGQNEQFF.